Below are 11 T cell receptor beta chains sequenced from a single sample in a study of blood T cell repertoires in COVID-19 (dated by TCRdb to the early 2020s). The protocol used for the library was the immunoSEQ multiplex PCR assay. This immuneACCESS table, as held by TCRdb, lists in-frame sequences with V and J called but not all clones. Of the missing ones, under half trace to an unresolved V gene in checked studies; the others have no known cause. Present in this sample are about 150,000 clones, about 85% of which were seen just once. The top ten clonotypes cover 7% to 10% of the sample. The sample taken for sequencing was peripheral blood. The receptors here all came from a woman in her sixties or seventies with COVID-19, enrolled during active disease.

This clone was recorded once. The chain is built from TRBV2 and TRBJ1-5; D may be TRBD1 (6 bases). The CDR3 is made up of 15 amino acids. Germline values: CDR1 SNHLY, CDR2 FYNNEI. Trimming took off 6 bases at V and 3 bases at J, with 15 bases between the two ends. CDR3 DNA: TGTGCCAGCAGGGAAAGGGACATCGCCAATCAGCCCCAGCATTTT. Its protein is CASRERDIANQPQHF.

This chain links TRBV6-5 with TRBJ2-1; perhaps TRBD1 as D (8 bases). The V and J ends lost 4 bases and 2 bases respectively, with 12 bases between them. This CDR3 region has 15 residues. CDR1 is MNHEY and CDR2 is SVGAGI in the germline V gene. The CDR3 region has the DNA TGTGCCAGCAGTTCTACAGGGGGGGCCTACAATGAGCAGTTCTTC. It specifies CASSSTGGAYNEQFF.

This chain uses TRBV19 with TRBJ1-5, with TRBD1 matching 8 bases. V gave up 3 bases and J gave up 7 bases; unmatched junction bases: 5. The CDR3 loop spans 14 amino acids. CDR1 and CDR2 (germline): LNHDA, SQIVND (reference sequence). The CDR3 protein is CASSIQGARQPQHF. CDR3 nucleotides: TGTGCCAGTAGTATTCAGGGGGCGAGGCAGCCCCAGCATTTT.

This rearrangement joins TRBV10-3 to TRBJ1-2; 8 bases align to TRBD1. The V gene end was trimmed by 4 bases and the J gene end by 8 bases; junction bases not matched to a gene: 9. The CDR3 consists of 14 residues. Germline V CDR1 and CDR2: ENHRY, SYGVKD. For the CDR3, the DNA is TGTGCCATCAGTGGAATCAAACAGGGGGAGGGCTACACCTTC. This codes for CAISGIKQGEGYTF.

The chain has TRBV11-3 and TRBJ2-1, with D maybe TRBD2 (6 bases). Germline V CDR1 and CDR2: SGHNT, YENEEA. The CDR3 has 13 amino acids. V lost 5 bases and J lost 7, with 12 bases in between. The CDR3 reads CASSKLAWNEQFF. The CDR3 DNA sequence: TGTGCCAGCAGCAAACTAGCTTGGAATGAGCAGTTCTTC. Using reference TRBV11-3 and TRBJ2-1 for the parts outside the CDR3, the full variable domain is EAGVVQSPRYKIIEKKQPVAFWCNPISGHNTLYWYLQNLGQGPELLIRYENEEAVDDSQLPKDRFSAERLKGVDSTLKIQPAELGDSAVYLCASSKLAWNEQFFGPGTRLTVL.

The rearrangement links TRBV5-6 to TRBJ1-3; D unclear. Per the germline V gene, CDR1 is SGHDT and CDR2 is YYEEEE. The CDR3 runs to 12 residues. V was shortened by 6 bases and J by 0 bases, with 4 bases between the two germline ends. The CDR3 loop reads CASKRSGNTIYF. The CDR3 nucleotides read TGTGCCAGCAAGCGCTCTGGAAACACCATATATTTT.

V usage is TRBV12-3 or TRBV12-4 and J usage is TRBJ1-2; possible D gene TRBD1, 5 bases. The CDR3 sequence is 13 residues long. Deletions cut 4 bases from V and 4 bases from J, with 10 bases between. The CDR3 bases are TGTGCCAGCAGTTATCAGGGCCCCTATGGCTACACCTTC. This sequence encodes CASSYQGPYGYTF.

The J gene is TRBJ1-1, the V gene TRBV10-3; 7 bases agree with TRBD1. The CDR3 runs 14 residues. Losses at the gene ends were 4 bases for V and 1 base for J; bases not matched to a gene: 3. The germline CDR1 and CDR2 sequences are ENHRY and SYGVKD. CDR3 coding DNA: TGTGCCATCAGTGGGGACAGAGGGAACACTGAAGCTTTCTTT. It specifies CAISGDRGNTEAFF.

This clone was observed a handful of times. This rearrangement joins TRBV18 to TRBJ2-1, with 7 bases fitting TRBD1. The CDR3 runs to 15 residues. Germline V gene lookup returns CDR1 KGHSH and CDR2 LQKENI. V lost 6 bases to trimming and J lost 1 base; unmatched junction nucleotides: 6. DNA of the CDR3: TGTGCCAGCTCCCAACAGGGGAGTTCCTACAATGAGCAGTTCTTC. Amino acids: CASSQQGSSYNEQFF.

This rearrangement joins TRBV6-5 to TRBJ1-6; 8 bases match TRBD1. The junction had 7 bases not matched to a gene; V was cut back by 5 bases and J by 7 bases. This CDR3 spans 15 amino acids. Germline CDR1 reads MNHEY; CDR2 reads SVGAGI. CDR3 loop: CASSPQGAGNSPLHF. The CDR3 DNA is TGTGCCAGCAGTCCCCAGGGGGCGGGGAATTCACCCCTCCACTTT.

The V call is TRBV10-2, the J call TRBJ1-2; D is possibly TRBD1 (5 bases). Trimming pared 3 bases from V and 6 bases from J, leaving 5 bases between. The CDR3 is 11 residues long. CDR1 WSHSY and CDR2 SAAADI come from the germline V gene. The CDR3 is CASSEGDGYTF. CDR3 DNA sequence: TGCGCCAGCAGTGAAGGGGATGGCTACACCTTC.